This T cell receptor beta chain stems from a study of blood T cell repertoires in COVID-19. Overall study context: COVID-19 samples, acute and convalescent, were from the United States, Italy and Spain. Sources were T cells, B-cell-depleted T cells, or PBMCs; the material itself was cDNA or gDNA.

The V gene end was trimmed by 9 bases and the J gene end by 4 bases; junction bases not matched to a gene: 8. Germline assignment: CDR1 LNHDA and CDR2 SQIVND (reference sequence). The CDR3 is 14 amino acids. Methods used by the authors: Estimation of nucleated cell counts relied on the amplification of reference gene primers. The table came from immunoSEQ multiplex PCR; TCRdb's copy has only in-frame clones and leaves some out. The V and J calls and clone size come from that table; D and trimming were worked out from the DNA. The data contain roughly 43,000 clones, about 88% of them singletons. The sequence was obtained from a man aged 65 to 79 with active COVID-19. The sample consisted of peripheral blood. The chain has TRBV19 and TRBJ2-2; the match to TRBD2 covers 7 bases. The CDR3 region is CASLKGRGTGELFF. The DNA of the CDR3 is TGTGCCAGCCTAAAGGGGAGGGGCACCGGGGAGCTGTTTTTT.